Each of the 19 T cell receptor beta chains below was sequenced from the same sample in a study of lymphopenia after photon versus proton radiotherapy. Sequencing was performed with immunoSEQ multiplex PCR; in TCRdb, only in-frame clones are kept and a portion is missing. The table has 65,000 to 85,000 clones, approximately 90% seen once. The sample consisted of peripheral blood, taken from a patient treated with photon-based radiotherapy. The receptor set was obtained from a middle-aged woman with cholangiocarcinoma.

The rearrangement uses TRBV6-1 and TRBJ1-4, with 7 bases lining up with TRBD1. After removal of 3 bases from V and 4 bases from J, the junction contained 8 bases not matched to a gene. CDR3 length: 16 amino acids. CDR1 and CDR2 from the germline V gene are MNHNS and SASEGT. CDR3 DNA: TGTGCCAGCAGTGACCCCCCAACAGGGGTTAATGAAAAACTGTTTTTT. As protein: CASSDPPTGVNEKLFF.

The chain carries TRBV7-9 and TRBJ2-7; TRBD1 or TRBD2 may be the D gene (5 bases each). Deletions cut 4 bases from V and 6 bases from J, with 13 bases between. The CDR3 is 13 residues long. The V gene's germline CDR1 is SEHNR and CDR2 FQNEAQ (reference sequence). The CDR3 DNA follows: TGTGCCAGCAGCTCCCCGGGACGCCCCGAGCAGTACTTC. Its translation is CASSSPGRPEQYF.

The chain couples TRBV4-3 to TRBJ2-1, with TRBD2 matching 10 bases. The V and J ends lost 4 bases and 8 bases, in that order; junction bases with no gene match: 11. The CDR3 covers 16 residues. CDR1 and CDR2 (germline): LGHNA, YSLEER. The CDR3 reads CASSRKTAGGGDEQFF. For the CDR3, the DNA is TGCGCCAGCAGCCGGAAAACAGCGGGAGGGGGCGATGAGCAGTTCTTC.

V usage is TRBV11-2 and J usage is TRBJ2-3; D is unclear. The germline V and J ends were trimmed by 8 bases and 1 base, with 7 bases remaining between them. Germline V gene data show CDR1 as SGHAT and CDR2 as FQNNGV. There are 12 residues in the CDR3. CDR3 DNA: TGTGCCAGCTCATATGGCACAGATACGCAGTATTTT. This sequence encodes CASSYGTDTQYF.

The chain links TRBV6-5 to TRBJ2-5, with a weak D call TRBD2 (6 bases). The V gene's germline CDR1 is MNHEY and CDR2 SVGAGI. V was clipped by 3 bases and J by 6 bases, with 20 bases between them. The CDR3 length is 16 residues. The CDR3 protein is CASSYRQTGGWKTQYF. The CDR3 DNA sequence: TGTGCCAGCAGTTATCGACAAACTGGGGGGTGGAAGACCCAGTACTTC.

The rearrangement uses TRBV5-4 and TRBJ1-1; D not resolved. Trimming stripped 5 bases from V and 3 bases from J, with 14 bases between. This CDR3 spans 14 amino acids. CDR1 is SGHNT and CDR2 is YYREEE in the germline V gene (reference sequence). The CDR3 DNA reads TGTGCCAGCAGACCGACCCCGGTAGACACTGAAGCTTTCTTT. Protein sequence: CASRPTPVDTEAFF.

Remarks on this clone: Different DNA sequences within this sample yield the same CDR3. J is TRBJ1-2 and V is TRBV29-1; D ambiguous. The V and J ends lost 3 bases and 8 bases respectively, with 10 bases between them. In germline, CDR1 is SQVTM, CDR2 ANQGSEA. The CDR3 covers 11 residues. The CDR3 here is CSVDGNPGYTF. In nucleotides, the CDR3 is TGCAGCGTTGACGGGAACCCAGGCTACACCTTC.

The chain joins TRBV7-2 to TRBJ2-3; perhaps TRBD2 as D (5 bases). Between the trimmed V and J ends, which lost 3 bases and 6 bases, there was a span of 10 bases. Germline loops: CDR1 SGHTA, CDR2 FQGNSA. This CDR3 spans 13 amino acids. CDR3 sequence (DNA): TGTGCCAGCAGCTTTGGAAGCGGCGATACGCAGTATTTT. It translates to CASSFGSGDTQYF.

The chain uses TRBV13 and TRBJ2-1; 7 bases agree with TRBD1. CDR1 PRHDT and CDR2 FYEKMQ come from the germline V gene (reference sequence). V dropped 4 bases and J dropped 4; count of bases not matched to a gene: 4. The CDR3 extends over 14 amino acids. The CDR3: CASSSRGQYNEQFF. CDR3 nucleotide sequence: TGTGCCAGCAGCTCCCGGGGACAGTACAATGAGCAGTTCTTC.

The rearrangement uses TRBV29-1 and TRBJ1-2, with a tentative D call TRBD1 (6 bases). Germline values: CDR1 SQVTM, CDR2 ANQGSEA. The ends were cut back, 8 bases at V and 6 bases at J, with 13 bases in the middle. This CDR3 is 11 amino acids long. The CDR3 coding sequence is TGCAGCTCAAATGAGGGGGATGGCTACACCTTC. Encoded protein: CSSNEGDGYTF. The whole variable domain, filled in from reference TRBV29-1 and TRBJ1-2, reads SAVISQKPSRDICQRGTSLTIQCQVDSQVTMMFWYRQQPGQSLTLIATANQGSEATYESGFVIDKFPISRPNLTFSTLTVSNMSPEDSSIYLCSSNEGDGYTFGSGTRLTVV.

This chain connects TRBV5-1 to TRBJ2-5; 13 bases align to TRBD2. Trimming took 4 bases from V and 5 from J; bases not matched to a gene: 5. Germline CDR1 SGHRS, CDR2 YFSETQ. The CDR3 has 15 residues. The CDR3 reads CASSKGLAGAETQYF. For the CDR3, the DNA is TGCGCCAGCAGCAAAGGACTAGCGGGAGCGGAGACCCAGTACTTC. The whole variable domain, remainder taken from reference TRBV5-1 and TRBJ2-5, is KAGVTQTPRYLIKTRGQQVTLSCSPISGHRSVSWYQQTPGQGLQFLFEYFSETQRNKGNFPGRFSGRQFSNSRSEMNVSTLELGDSALYLCASSKGLAGAETQYFGPGTRLLVL.

The DNA for the CDR3 is TGTGCCAGCAGCCCGTCTAGCGGAAACACAGATACGCAGTATTTT. It encodes CASSPSSGNTDTQYF. This chain connects TRBV7-9 to TRBJ2-3, with 7 positions matching TRBD2. Germline CDR1 and CDR2: SEHNR and FQNEAQ (reference sequence). The CDR3 has 15 residues. The V and J ends lost 5 bases and 2 bases, in that order; junction bases with no gene match: 7.

This clone was detected only a few times. This chain joins TRBV2 and TRBJ1-2; possible D gene TRBD1, 6 bases. Germline lookup yields CDR1 SNHLY and CDR2 FYNNEI. V was cut by 6 bases and J by 2 bases, with 16 bases left in between. CDR3 length equals 15 residues. The CDR3 DNA reads TGTGCCAGCAGAATCGGTGCAGGGGCGAACTATGGCTACACCTTC. Translation: CASRIGAGANYGYTF. Full variable domain (missing parts from reference TRBV2 and TRBJ1-2): EPEVTQTPSHQVTQMGQEVILRCVPISNHLYFYWYRQILGQKVEFLVSFYNNEISEKSEIFDDQFSVERPDGSNFTLKIRSTKLEDSAMYFCASRIGAGANYGYTFGSGTRLTVV.

The chain combines TRBV11-2 with TRBJ1-1; D possibly corresponds to TRBD1 (6 bases). The CDR3 extends over 11 amino acids. Trimming shortened V by 5 bases and J by 12 bases, and 13 bases separated the two germline ends. Germline CDR1 and CDR2: SGHAT and FQNNGV. For the CDR3, the DNA is TGTGCCAGCAGCCTACAGGGAAGATCTTTCTTT. Translating it yields CASSLQGRSFF.

The rearrangement uses TRBV5-1 and TRBJ2-5; 7 bases fit TRBD2. Germline trimming cut 3 bases from V and 4 bases from J; bases unmatched to any gene: 12. CDR1 is SGHRS and CDR2 is YFSETQ in the germline V gene. The CDR3 contains 16 residues. CDR3 loop: CASSSGLRERRETQYF. CDR3 coding DNA: TGCGCCAGCAGCTCGGGCTTGCGGGAGAGGAGAGAGACCCAGTACTTC.

The V call is TRBV11-3, the J call TRBJ2-5, with D perhaps TRBD1 (6 bases). The CDR3 runs to 16 residues. With 4 bases removed from V and 3 bases from J, the gap between germline ends came to 18 bases. Germline CDR1 and CDR2: SGHNT and YENEEA. The chain's CDR3 is CASSSRDLGGKETQYF. DNA for the CDR3: TGTGCCAGCAGCTCCCGGGACCTAGGGGGAAAAGAGACCCAGTACTTC.

The V and J genes are TRBV18 and TRBJ2-1, with 8 bases identical to TRBD2. Germline V lookup: CDR1 KGHSH, CDR2 LQKENI. The CDR3 sequence is 15 residues long. Losses at the gene ends were 1 base for V and 3 bases for J; bases not matched to a gene: 2. In DNA form, the CDR3 reads TGTGCCAGCTCACCACGGACTAGCAGCTACAATGAGCAGTTCTTC. It yields the protein CASSPRTSSYNEQFF. Supplemented by reference TRBV18 and TRBJ2-1, the full variable domain reads NAGVMQNPRHLVRRRGQEARLRCSPMKGHSHVYWYRQLPEEGLKFMVYLQKENIIDESGMPKERFSAEFPKEGPSILRIQQVVRGDSAAYFCASSPRTSSYNEQFFGPGTRLTVL.

The chain joins TRBV7-8 to TRBJ2-1; D gene ambiguous. Looked up from germline, CDR1 is SGHVS and CDR2 is FQNEAQ. This CDR3 spans 11 amino acids. V dropped 3 bases and J dropped 8 bases, with 5 bases sitting between them. For the CDR3, the DNA is TGTGCCAGCAGCTTTTTCGATGAGCAGTTCTTC. This encodes CASSFFDEQFF.

This chain uses TRBV6-5 with TRBJ2-7; D not resolved. The CDR3 is 13 amino acids. Germline loops: CDR1 MNHEY, CDR2 SVGAGI. With 6 bases removed from V and 1 base from J, the gap between germline ends came to 10 bases. This chain's CDR3 is CASSPFMSYEQYF. CDR3 in DNA: TGTGCCAGCAGCCCCTTCATGTCCTACGAGCAGTACTTC.